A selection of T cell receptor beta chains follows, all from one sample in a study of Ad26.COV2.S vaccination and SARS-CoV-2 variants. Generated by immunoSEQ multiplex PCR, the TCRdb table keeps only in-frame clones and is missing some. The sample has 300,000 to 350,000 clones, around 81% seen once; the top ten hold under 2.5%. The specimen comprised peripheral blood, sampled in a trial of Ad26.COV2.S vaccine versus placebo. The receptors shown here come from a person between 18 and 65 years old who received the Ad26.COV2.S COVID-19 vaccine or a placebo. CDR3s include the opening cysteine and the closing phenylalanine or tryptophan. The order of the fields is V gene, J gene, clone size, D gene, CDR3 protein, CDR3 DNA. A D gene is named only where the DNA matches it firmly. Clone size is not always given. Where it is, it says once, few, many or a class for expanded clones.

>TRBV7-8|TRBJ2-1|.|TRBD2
CASSLGLVKGQFF
TGTGCCAGCAGCTTGGGACTAGTAAAGGGCCAGTTCTTC
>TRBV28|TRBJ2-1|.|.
CASSFRGLYNEQFF
TGTGCCAGCAGTTTTAGAGGACTCTACAATGAGCAGTTCTTC
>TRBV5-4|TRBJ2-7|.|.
CASSSTVGAYEQYF
TGTGCCAGCAGTTCGACAGTGGGGGCCTACGAGCAGTACTTC
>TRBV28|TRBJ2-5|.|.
CASSLRQYPSETQYF
TGTGCCAGCAGTCTTCGACAGTATCCTTCAGAGACCCAGTACTTC
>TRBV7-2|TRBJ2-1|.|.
CASSRSQGEQFF
TGTGCCAGCAGCCGATCCCAGGGTGAGCAGTTCTTC
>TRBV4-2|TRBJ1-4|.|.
CASSQGSPGAWSEKLFF
TGTGCCAGCAGCCAAGGGTCTCCGGGGGCATGGAGTGAAAAACTGTTTTTT
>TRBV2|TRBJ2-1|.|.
CASSEVVQVYNEQFF
TGTGCCAGCAGTGAAGTAGTACAAGTATACAATGAGCAGTTCTTC
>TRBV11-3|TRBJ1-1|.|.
CASSLLGNLAEAFF
TGTGCCAGCAGCTTATTAGGGAATTTGGCTGAAGCTTTCTTT
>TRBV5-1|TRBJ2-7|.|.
CASSLDPMGASSYEQYF
TGCGCCAGCAGCTTGGACCCGATGGGGGCCAGCTCCTACGAGCAGTACTTC
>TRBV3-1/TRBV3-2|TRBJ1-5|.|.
CASSQDFTFNQPQHF
TGTGCCAGCAGCCAAGATTTCACATTTAATCAGCCCCAGCATTTT
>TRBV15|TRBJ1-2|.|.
CATSRDKFQGVNYGYTF
TGTGCCACCAGCAGAGATAAATTTCAGGGCGTTAACTATGGCTACACCTTC
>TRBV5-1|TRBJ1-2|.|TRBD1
CASSLGDRAPIYGYTF
TGCGCCAGCAGCTTGGGGGACAGGGCTCCTATCTATGGCTACACCTTC
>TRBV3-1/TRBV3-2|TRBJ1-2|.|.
CASSFGPGYGYTF
TGTGCCAGCAGCTTTGGGCCGGGATATGGCTACACCTTC
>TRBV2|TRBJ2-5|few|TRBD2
CASSEIPLAGETQYF
TGTGCCAGCAGTGAAATCCCCCTAGCGGGCGAGACCCAGTACTTC
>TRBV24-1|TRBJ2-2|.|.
CATSEPGRNTGELFF
TGTGCCACCAGTGAGCCAGGGAGAAACACCGGGGAGCTGTTTTTT
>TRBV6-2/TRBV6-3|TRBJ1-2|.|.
CASSLTVYGYTF
TGTGCCAGCAGTTTAACAGTGTATGGCTACACCTTC
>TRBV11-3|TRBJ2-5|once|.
CASSFARGSETQYF
TGTGCCAGCAGCTTCGCCAGGGGATCCGAGACCCAGTACTTC
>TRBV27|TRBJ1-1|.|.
CASSLQGSGTEAFF
TGTGCCAGCAGTTTACAGGGATCGGGCACTGAAGCTTTCTTT
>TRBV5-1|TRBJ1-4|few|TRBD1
CASSLAGTANEKLFF
TGCGCCAGCAGCTTGGCCGGGACAGCTAATGAAAAACTGTTTTTT
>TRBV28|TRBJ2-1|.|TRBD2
CASTPGLAGTNEQFF
TGTGCCAGCACCCCGGGACTAGCGGGAACCAATGAGCAGTTCTTC
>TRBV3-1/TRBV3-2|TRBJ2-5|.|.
CASSLRANQETQYF
TGTGCCAGCAGCCTTAGGGCCAACCAAGAGACCCAGTACTTC
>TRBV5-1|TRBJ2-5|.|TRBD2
CASSLGLAGGTYGRETQYF
TGCGCCAGCAGCTTGGGTCTAGCGGGGGGTACCTACGGACGAGAGACCCAGTACTTC
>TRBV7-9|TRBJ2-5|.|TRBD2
CASSQLAGEETQYF
TGTGCCAGCAGCCAACTAGCGGGGGAAGAGACCCAGTACTTC
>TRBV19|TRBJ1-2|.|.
CASSILAGEYGYTF
TGTGCCAGTAGTATTTTGGCAGGGGAATATGGCTACACCTTC
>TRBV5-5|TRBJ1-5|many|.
CASSLTPYQPQHF
TGTGCCAGCAGCTTGACTCCCTATCAGCCCCAGCATTTT
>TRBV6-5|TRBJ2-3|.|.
CASTSASRRDTQYF
TGTGCCAGCACCTCGGCTAGCCGCCGGGATACGCAGTATTTT
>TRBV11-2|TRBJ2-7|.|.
CASSLMAAGTYEQYF
TGTGCCAGCAGCTTAATGGCGGCAGGGACCTACGAGCAGTACTTC
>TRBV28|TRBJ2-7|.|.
CASRGRSSYEQYF
TGTGCCAGCAGGGGCAGGAGCTCCTACGAGCAGTACTTC